This T cell receptor beta chain was found in a study of blood T cells in healthy people across ages. This CDR3 comprises 13 residues. The ends lost 1 base at V and 5 bases at J; junction bases unmatched: 0. Germline CDR1 and CDR2: DFQATT and SNEGSKA (reference sequence). Alongside a J-beta primer mix, a sample-barcoded 5' primer served in a second PCR lasting about 6 to 11 cycles. TCRdb reprocessed the 5' RACE reads via MiXCR and lists one record per CDR3 protein. The sample has around 1.5 million distinct CDR3 sequences, roughly 32% seen once. This clonotype showed up many times. This clonotype originated in a woman aged 30 to 39 in good health. The gene calls are TRBV20-1 and TRBJ2-7; 12 bases are shared with TRBD1. Sequencing used blood. The CDR3 region is CSARGDRGHEQYF. The DNA for the CDR3 is TGCAGTGCTAGAGGGGACAGGGGGCACGAGCAGTACTTC.